The TCR beta chain described here comes from a study of blood T cell repertoires in COVID-19. Measured with immunoSEQ multiplex PCR; TCRdb has only the in-frame clones, and not every one. This table holds some 61,000 clones, roughly 85% found once. This clone was seen more than once but under ten times. The source material was peripheral blood. This clonotype was obtained from a man aged 25-45 years with acute or convalescent COVID-19.

The CDR3 DNA reads TGTGCCAGCAGCCCAGGGGCACTCCTAAGCACAGATACGCAGTATTTT. Translation: CASSPGALLSTDTQYF. This rearrangement joins TRBV7-9 to TRBJ2-3; possible D gene TRBD1, 6 bases. CDR1 and CDR2 from the germline V gene are SEHNR and FQNEAQ (reference sequence). V gave up 5 bases and J gave up 0 bases, with 15 bases separating them. This CDR3 is 16 amino acids long. Full variable domain (outside the CDR3, taken from reference TRBV7-9 and TRBJ2-3): DTGVSQNPRHKITKRGQNVTFRCDPISEHNRLYWYRQTLGQGPEFLTYFQNEAQLEKSRLLSDRFSAERPKGSFSTLEIQRTEQGDSAMYLCASSPGALLSTDTQYFGPGTRLTVL.